This T cell receptor (beta chain) was identified during a study of cytomegalovirus exposure and HLA in healthy donors. A word on this clone: Sequence at one end of the junction differs from germline and may be a read error. The same CDR3 arises from other DNA sequences in this sample as well.

13 Jbeta primers and 60 Vbeta primers were used for the PCR. Authors' analysis steps: Later work found around 72 million unique TCR beta chains, with some 11 million shared. Clones were read by immunoSEQ multiplex PCR, and TCRdb kept only the in-frame ones, dropping some. V and J calls and clone size come straight from that table; D and trimming were deduced from the DNA. The sample contains around 93,000 clones, 70% to 85% of which appear only once. In germline, CDR1 is MDHEN, CDR2 SYDVKM. The CDR3 runs 15 residues. The sequenced material came from PBMCs. V and J are TRBV28 and TRBJ2-7, with a weak D call TRBD1 (6 bases). This TCR was sampled from a middle-aged man in good health and CMV-seronegative. DNA of the CDR3: TGCGCCAGCCCCAGGGGCAGGACGATTACCTACGAGCAGTACTTC. As protein: CASPRGRTITYEQYF.